This passage covers 21 T cell receptor beta chains from one sample sequenced in a study of response to subunit inactivated influenza vaccine. TCRdb reanalysed the RT-PCR reads using MiXCR and keeps one entry per CDR3 protein. The sample holds 500,000 to 750,000 distinct CDR3 sequences, 14% seen once. The sample consisted of PBMCs from blood, taken 11 to 12 days after vaccination. The source is a man in his fifties or sixties who received an inactivated influenza vaccine.

V usage is TRBV5-4 and J usage is TRBJ2-3, with no clear D. V was pared by 3 bases and J by 5 bases, with 10 bases between. The length of the CDR3 is 13 residues. Germline CDR1 is SGHNT and CDR2 is YYREEE (reference sequence). CDR3 DNA sequence: TGTGCCAGCAGCTCGCCCGCACAAGATACGCAGTATTTT. Its protein product is CASSSPAQDTQYF.

This clonotype came up a few times. The rearrangement joins TRBV20-1 to TRBJ2-1, with D unclear. The length of the CDR3 is 12 residues. Trimming left V 3 bases short and J 4 bases short, with 7 bases between. Germline CDR1 DFQATT, CDR2 SNEGSKA (reference sequence). The CDR3 sequence is CSARLVYNEQFF. The CDR3, as DNA: TGCAGTGCTAGGCTGGTTTACAATGAGCAGTTCTTC.

In this sample, this clonotype turned up many times. The chain recombines TRBV10-3 with TRBJ2-3; D not certain. The CDR3 runs to 12 residues. Trimming took 6 bases from V and 3 from J, leaving 7 bases between them. Looked up from germline, CDR1 is ENHRY and CDR2 is SYGVKD. The CDR3 loop reads CAISQETDTQYF. CDR3 DNA: TGTGCCATCAGCCAAGAAACAGATACGCAGTATTTT.

The V gene is TRBV12-3 or TRBV12-4, the J gene TRBJ2-2, with a tentative D call TRBD2 (5 bases). The CDR3 extends over 15 amino acids. The V gene lost 6 bases and the J gene lost 5 bases, with 16 bases spanning the gap. CDR3 nucleotide sequence: TGTGCCAGCAGCCCCAGGCCCACGGGAACCGGGGAGCTGTTTTTT. Protein product: CASSPRPTGTGELFF.

The chain recombines TRBV20-1 with TRBJ2-1; TRBD1 matches at 8 bases. Per germline, CDR1 DFQATT and CDR2 SNEGSKA (reference sequence). CDR3 length equals 15 residues. V lost 1 base and J lost 6; bases outside the gene matches: 8. CDR3 sequence: CSARGDRGVVNEQFF. The CDR3 region has the DNA TGCAGTGCTAGAGGCGACAGGGGAGTTGTCAATGAGCAGTTCTTC.

The chain links TRBV30 to TRBJ2-7; tentatively, D is TRBD2 (7 bases). Germline CDR1 and CDR2: GTSNPN and SVGIG (reference sequence). The CDR3 runs to 15 residues. V lost 0 bases, J lost 4 bases, and 16 bases lay in between. This CDR3 is CAWSVGAGAGYEQYF. The DNA for the CDR3 is TGTGCCTGGAGTGTCGGGGCGGGGGCAGGGTACGAGCAGTACTTC.

The sample holds a few counts of this clonotype. V usage is TRBV4-1 and J usage is TRBJ2-5; perhaps TRBD2 as D (6 bases). The CDR3 is made up of 16 amino acids. The germline V gene has CDR1 MGHRA and CDR2 YSYEKL. The V and J ends lost 0 bases and 7 bases respectively, with 18 bases between them. CDR3 coding DNA: TGCGCCAGCAGCCAAGAAGCGGGTGTCACCATGGGGACCCAGTACTTC. Protein sequence: CASSQEAGVTMGTQYF.

This clonotype was seen at least ten times. This chain joins TRBV12-3 or TRBV12-4 and TRBJ2-5; weak D call: TRBD2 (6 bases). The CDR3 spans 15 residues. Deletions cut 5 bases from V and 4 bases from J, with 17 bases between. The CDR3 spells CASSLLALDGETQYF. In DNA, the CDR3 is TGTGCCAGCAGTCTCCTAGCGCTGGACGGAGAGACCCAGTACTTC.

V usage is TRBV4-2 and J usage is TRBJ2-5, with 11 nucleotides matching TRBD2. Unmatched junction bases numbered 11, after V lost 5 bases and J lost 0 bases. Per the germline V gene, CDR1 is LGHNA and CDR2 is YNFKEQ. This CDR3 spans 18 amino acids. CDR3: CASSVRPTSGTDQETQYF. CDR3 coding DNA: TGTGCCAGCAGCGTCAGGCCGACTAGCGGGACGGACCAAGAGACCCAGTACTTC.

The chain is built from TRBV11-2 and TRBJ2-2, with no clear D. The germline gives CDR1 SGHAT, CDR2 FQNNGV. V was pared by 4 bases and J by 11 bases, with 8 bases between. The CDR3 has 11 residues. CDR3 protein: CASSYTQELFF. The CDR3 nucleotides read TGTGCCAGCAGCTATACACAAGAGCTGTTTTTT.

At least ten counts were recorded for this clonotype. One end of the junction does not line up with germline, which may come from a read error. V gene TRBV5-1 combines with J gene TRBJ2-7; TRBD2 might be the D (6 bases). CDR1 is SGHRS, CDR2 YFSETQ, per germline. The CDR3 extends over 14 amino acids. The CDR3 bases are TGCGCCAGCAGCTTCGGCTCGGGCGAGGAGGGTGAACACTTC. This sequence encodes CASSFGSGEEGEHF.

This clonotype has a handful of counts. The CDR3 sequence: CSVGSRDHEQFF. CDR3 in DNA: TGCAGCGTTGGGAGTCGGGATCATGAGCAGTTCTTC. This chain connects TRBV29-1 to TRBJ2-1; D possibly corresponds to TRBD2 (5 bases). Germline V lookup: CDR1 SQVTM, CDR2 ANQGSEA. The CDR3 loop spans 12 amino acids. V was cut by 4 bases and J by 8 bases, with 12 bases left in between.

The V gene is TRBV20-1, the J gene TRBJ2-4; 12 bases match TRBD2. CDR1 is DFQATT and CDR2 is SNEGSKA in the germline V gene (reference sequence). The V and J ends lost 5 bases and 8 bases, in that order; junction bases with no gene match: 10. This CDR3 has 15 residues. The CDR3 nucleotides read TGCAGTGCTTTGAGGACTAGCGGGGCTCGGGACATTCAGTACTTC. This gives the protein CSALRTSGARDIQYF.

The V gene is TRBV5-1, the J gene TRBJ2-5; D not resolved. The CDR3 is made up of 14 amino acids. V was clipped by 0 bases and J by 1 base, with 7 bases between them. Per the germline V gene, CDR1 is SGHRS and CDR2 is YFSETQ. CDR3 coding DNA: TGCGCCAGCAGCTTGGGCTACTCCCAAGAGACCCAGTACTTC. Encoded protein: CASSLGYSQETQYF. The full variable domain, completed using reference TRBV5-1 and TRBJ2-5, is KAGVTQTPRYLIKTRGQQVTLSCSPISGHRSVSWYQQTPGQGLQFLFEYFSETQRNKGNFPGRFSGRQFSNSRSEMNVSTLELGDSALYLCASSLGYSQETQYFGPGTRLLVL.

The CDR3 region is CAISESKVAGLQETQYF. In DNA form, the CDR3 reads TGTGCCATCAGTGAGTCGAAGGTAGCGGGCCTACAAGAGACCCAGTACTTC. This rearrangement joins TRBV10-3 to TRBJ2-5; 7 bases line up with TRBD2. J was trimmed by 2 bases and V by 0 bases; bases with no gene match: 9. CDR1 and CDR2 from the germline V gene are ENHRY and SYGVKD. The CDR3 covers 17 residues.

There are a few counts of this clonotype. The chain links TRBV11-1 to TRBJ2-7; weak D call: TRBD2 (9 bases). Germline-derived CDR1 and CDR2 are SGHAT and FQDESV (reference sequence). Trimming removed 3 bases from V and 2 bases from J, with 23 bases in between. The CDR3 sequence is 18 residues long. Here the CDR3 reads CASSFTGGLAGRTYEQYF. The DNA for the CDR3 is TGTGCCAGCAGCTTTACAGGGGGGCTAGCGGGACGGACCTACGAGCAGTACTTC.

About this clonotype itself: At one boundary the junction diverges from the germline segment, which might be a read error. V and J are TRBV6-1 and TRBJ2-3, with D possibly being TRBD1 (5 bases). The CDR3 covers 16 residues. Per the germline V gene, CDR1 is MNHNS and CDR2 is SASEGT. CDR3 DNA: TGTGCCAGCAGCGAAGCGCTCCAGGGCTGGACAGATACGCAGTATTTT. Translating it yields CASSEALQGWTDTQYF.

This rearrangement joins TRBV7-2 to TRBJ2-1, with 8 bases matching TRBD2. CDR1 is SGHTA, CDR2 FQGNSA, per germline. V was pared by 10 bases and J by 3 bases, with 8 bases of the junction left unmatched. This CDR3 spans 14 amino acids. For the CDR3, the DNA is TGTGCCACCCAGGGGACTAGGGACTACAATGAGCAGTTCTTC. Translation: CATQGTRDYNEQFF.

The chain links TRBV28 to TRBJ2-1; TRBD2 matches at 10 bases. The CDR3 totals 15 residues. Trimming took 5 bases from V and 4 from J; bases not matched to a gene: 5. CDR1 is MDHEN, CDR2 SYDVKM, per germline. The CDR3 DNA follows: TGTGCCAGCAGTCAAGGACTAGCGGTTTACAATGAGCAGTTCTTC. This encodes CASSQGLAVYNEQFF.

This clonotype has only a few counts. V usage is TRBV5-1 and J usage is TRBJ1-2; TRBD1 is a possible D gene (5 bases). Deletions cut 3 bases from V and 3 bases from J, with 12 bases between. Germline CDR1 reads SGHRS; CDR2 reads YFSETQ. CDR3 length: 14 residues. The CDR3 sequence: CASSWRGADYGYTF. CDR3 bases: TGCGCCAGCAGCTGGAGGGGCGCGGACTATGGCTACACCTTC.

This clonotype was seen only once. The chain employs TRBV24-1 and TRBJ2-1; 14 bases are shared with TRBD2. The CDR3 totals 15 residues. V lost 2 bases to trimming and J lost 12 bases; unmatched junction nucleotides: 5. Germline CDR1 KGHDR, CDR2 SFDVKD. The CDR3 DNA sequence: TGTGCCACCAGTGATTCGACTAGCGGGAGGGCCAGGCAGTTCTTC. Protein sequence: CATSDSTSGRARQFF.